A selection of T cell receptor beta chains follows, all from one sample in a study of blood T cell repertoires in COVID-19. Data came from immunoSEQ multiplex PCR; TCRdb stores just in-frame clones and leaves some out. The sample gives under 70,000 clones, approximately 79% of which show up once; about 20% is in the top ten. Sequencing was carried out using peripheral blood. The receptor source for this set is a woman of 80 years or more with active or convalescent COVID-19. Both conserved end residues are part of each CDR3. A D gene is named only where the DNA matches it firmly. Clone size appears in some rows only: once, few, many, or a class for an expanded clone.

TRBJ2-2	TRBV9	NA	TRBD2	TGTGCCAGCAGCTTCAGACTAGCGGCGAACACCGGGGAGCTGTTTTTT	CASSFRLAANTGELFF
TRBJ2-7	TRBV6-1	NA	NA	TGTGCCAGCAGTGAAGCGCCATTAGCTGCCTACGAGCAGTACTTC	CASSEAPLAAYEQYF
TRBJ1-5	TRBV3-1/TRBV3-2	NA	NA	TGTGCCAGCAGGCCTTACCTACCCAACGATTATAGCAATCAGCCCCAGCATTTT	CASRPYLPNDYSNQPQHF
TRBJ2-5	TRBV18	NA	NA	TGTGCCAGCTCACTTCCGTCCGAGACCCAGTACTTC	CASSLPSETQYF
TRBJ1-4	TRBV4-1	NA	TRBD1	TGCGCCAGCAGCCAAGATACAACTGGGACAGGGGATGAAAAACTGTTTTTT	CASSQDTTGTGDEKLFF
TRBJ2-3	TRBV11-3	NA	NA	TGTGCCAGCAGCTTGGGGCGGGGGCGCCGGGCAGATACGCAGTATTTT	CASSLGRGRRADTQYF
TRBJ2-5	TRBV4-1	few	NA	TGCGCCAGCAGCCAAGGACAGGTTCTCCAAGAGACCCAGTACTTC	CASSQGQVLQETQYF
TRBJ2-1	TRBV6-6	NA	NA	TGTGCCAGCAGTTCTAGCGACAATGAGCAGTTCTTC	CASSSSDNEQFF
TRBJ1-3	TRBV5-1	NA	NA	TGCGCCAGCAGCTTGGACGGGGGGCTCGAAAACACCATATATTTT	CASSLDGGLENTIYF
TRBJ1-5	TRBV7-6	NA	NA	TGTGCCAGCAGCTTAGCTTCGGGGGTTAATCAGCCCCAGCATTTT	CASSLASGVNQPQHF
TRBJ1-1	TRBV7-3	NA	NA	TGTGCCAGCAGCTTAAATCTGGCGGCAGAGAATGAAGCTTTCTTT	CASSLNLAAENEAFF
TRBJ1-6	TRBV19	few	NA	TGTGCCAGTAGTAACGCGGCAGGGGAGTCACCCCTCCACTTT	CASSNAAGESPLHF
TRBJ2-3	TRBV19	NA	NA	TGTGCCAGTAGTATTGGGACTAGCACAGATACGCAGTATTTT	CASSIGTSTDTQYF
TRBJ1-2	TRBV6-5	few	NA	TGTGCCAGCCGGGCGGGGAGGCTGCTGTATGGCTACACCTTC	CASRAGRLLYGYTF
TRBJ1-4	TRBV5-8	NA	NA	TGTGCCAGCAGCAAAGATGTCGGGACTAATGAAAAACTGTTTTTT	CASSKDVGTNEKLFF
TRBJ1-2	TRBV6-1	NA	NA	TGTGCCAGCAGTGCCGATCTCTATGGGTTAGGGGAAACTAACTATGGCTACACCTTC	CASSADLYGLGETNYGYTF
TRBJ2-7	TRBV18	NA	NA	TGTGCCAGCTCTGCAGGGGGGCGCGAGCAGTACTTC	CASSAGGREQYF
TRBJ2-5	TRBV5-1	NA	NA	TGCGCCAGCAGCGCCACCGGGACTTCCCAAGAGACCCAGTACTTC	CASSATGTSQETQYF